The source of this TCR beta chain is a study of blood T cell repertoires in COVID-19. Source study methods: Reference gene primer amplification yielded estimated nucleated cell counts. Clones were sequenced by immunoSEQ multiplex PCR, and TCRdb holds only the in-frame ones, with some missing. V and J calls and clone size come straight from that table; D and trimming were deduced from the DNA. This table has around 250,000 clones, about 82% appearing once. The germline V and J ends were trimmed by 2 bases and 8 bases, with 9 bases remaining between them. CDR1 is MNHEY, CDR2 SVGEGT, per germline. CDR3 length equals 12 residues.

The chain couples TRBV6-2 or TRBV6-3 to TRBJ1-2, with D unresolved. Sequencing was carried out using peripheral blood. The TCR originated in a man older than 75 with acute or convalescent COVID-19. The CDR3 sequence is CASSYGQFGYTF. The CDR3 nucleotides are TGTGCCAGCAGTTACGGGCAGTTCGGCTACACCTTC.